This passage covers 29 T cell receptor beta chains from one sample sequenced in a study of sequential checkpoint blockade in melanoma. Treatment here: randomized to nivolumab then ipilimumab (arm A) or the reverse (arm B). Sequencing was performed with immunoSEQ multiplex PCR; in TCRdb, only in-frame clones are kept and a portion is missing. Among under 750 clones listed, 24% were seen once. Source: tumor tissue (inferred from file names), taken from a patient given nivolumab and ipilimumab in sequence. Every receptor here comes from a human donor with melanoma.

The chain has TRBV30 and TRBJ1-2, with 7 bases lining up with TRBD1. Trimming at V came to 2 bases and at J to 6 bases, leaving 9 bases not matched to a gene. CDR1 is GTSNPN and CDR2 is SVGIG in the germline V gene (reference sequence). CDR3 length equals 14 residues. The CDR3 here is CAWSKYRGGDGYTF. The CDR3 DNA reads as TGTGCCTGGAGTAAGTACAGAGGGGGCGATGGCTACACCTTC.

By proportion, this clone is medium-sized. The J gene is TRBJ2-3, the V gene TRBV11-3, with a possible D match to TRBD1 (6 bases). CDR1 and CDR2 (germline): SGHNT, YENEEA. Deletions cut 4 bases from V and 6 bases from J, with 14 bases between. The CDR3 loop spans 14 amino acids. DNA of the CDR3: TGTGCCAGCAGCTCAGGGGCAGGAATGGATACGCAGTATTTT. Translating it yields CASSSGAGMDTQYF.

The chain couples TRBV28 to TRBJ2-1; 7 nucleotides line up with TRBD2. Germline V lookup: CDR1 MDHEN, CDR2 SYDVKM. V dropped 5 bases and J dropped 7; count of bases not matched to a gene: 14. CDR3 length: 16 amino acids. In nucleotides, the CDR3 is TGTGCCAGCAGTGTGGGGAGCGGGAAGAGGCGGAATGAGCAGTTCTTC. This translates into CASSVGSGKRRNEQFF. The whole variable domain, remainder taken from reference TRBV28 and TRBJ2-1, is DVKVTQSSRYLVKRTGEKVFLECVQDMDHENMFWYRQDPGLGLRLIYFSYDVKMKEKGDIPEGYSVSREKKERFSLILESASTNQTSMYLCASSVGSGKRRNEQFFGPGTRLTVL.

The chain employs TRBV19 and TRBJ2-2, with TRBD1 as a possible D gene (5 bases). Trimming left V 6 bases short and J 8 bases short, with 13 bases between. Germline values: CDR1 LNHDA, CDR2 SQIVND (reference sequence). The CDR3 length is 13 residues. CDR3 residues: CASRGQGPGELFF. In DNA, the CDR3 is TGTGCCAGTAGAGGGCAGGGTCCAGGGGAGCTGTTTTTT.

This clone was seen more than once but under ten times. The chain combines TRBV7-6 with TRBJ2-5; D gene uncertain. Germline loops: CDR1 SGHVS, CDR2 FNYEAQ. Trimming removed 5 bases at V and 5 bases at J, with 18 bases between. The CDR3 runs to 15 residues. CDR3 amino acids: CASSTEPTQGETQYF. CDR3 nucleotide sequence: TGTGCCAGCAGCACCGAACCGACACAAGGGGAGACCCAGTACTTC.

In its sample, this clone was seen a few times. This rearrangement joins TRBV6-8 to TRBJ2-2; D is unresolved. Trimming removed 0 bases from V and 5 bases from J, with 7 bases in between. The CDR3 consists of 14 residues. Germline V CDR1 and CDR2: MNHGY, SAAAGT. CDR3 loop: CASSYSMGTGELFF. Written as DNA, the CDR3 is TGTGCCAGCAGTTACTCGATGGGGACCGGGGAGCTGTTTTTT.

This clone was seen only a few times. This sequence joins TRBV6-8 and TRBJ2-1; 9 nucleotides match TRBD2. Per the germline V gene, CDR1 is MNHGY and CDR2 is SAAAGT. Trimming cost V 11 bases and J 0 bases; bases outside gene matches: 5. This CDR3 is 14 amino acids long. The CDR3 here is CAVKAGGSYNEQFF. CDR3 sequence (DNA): TGTGCCGTAAAAGCGGGGGGCTCCTACAATGAGCAGTTCTTC.

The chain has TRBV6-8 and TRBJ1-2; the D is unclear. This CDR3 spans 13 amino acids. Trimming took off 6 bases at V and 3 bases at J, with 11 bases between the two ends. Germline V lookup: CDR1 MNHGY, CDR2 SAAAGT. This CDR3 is CASRDDRYYGYTF. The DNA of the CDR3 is TGTGCCAGCAGAGACGATCGTTACTATGGCTACACCTTC.

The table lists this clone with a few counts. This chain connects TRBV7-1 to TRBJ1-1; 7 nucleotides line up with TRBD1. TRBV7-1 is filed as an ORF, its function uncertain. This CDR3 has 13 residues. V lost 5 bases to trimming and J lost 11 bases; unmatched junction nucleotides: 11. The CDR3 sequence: CASSPGTERTAFF. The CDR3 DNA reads TGTGCCAGCAGCCCCGGGACAGAAAGGACGGCTTTCTTT.

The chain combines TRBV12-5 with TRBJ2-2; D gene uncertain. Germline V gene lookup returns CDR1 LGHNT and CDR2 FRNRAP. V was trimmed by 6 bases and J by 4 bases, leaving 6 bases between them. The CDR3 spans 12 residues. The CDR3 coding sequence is TGTGCTAGTGGCCTCGGCACCGGGGAGCTGTTTTTT. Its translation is CASGLGTGELFF.

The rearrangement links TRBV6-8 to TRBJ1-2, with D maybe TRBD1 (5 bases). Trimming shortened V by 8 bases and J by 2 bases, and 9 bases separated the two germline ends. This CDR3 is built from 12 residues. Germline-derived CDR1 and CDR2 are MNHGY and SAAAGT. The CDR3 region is CASGGGNYGYTF. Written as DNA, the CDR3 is TGTGCCAGCGGGGGAGGGAACTATGGCTACACCTTC.

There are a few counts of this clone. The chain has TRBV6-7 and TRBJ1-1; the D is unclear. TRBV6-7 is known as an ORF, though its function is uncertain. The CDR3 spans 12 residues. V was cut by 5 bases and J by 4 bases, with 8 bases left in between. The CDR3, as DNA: TGTGCCAGCAGTCCCTTCGCCACTGAAGCTTTCTTT. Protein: CASSPFATEAFF.

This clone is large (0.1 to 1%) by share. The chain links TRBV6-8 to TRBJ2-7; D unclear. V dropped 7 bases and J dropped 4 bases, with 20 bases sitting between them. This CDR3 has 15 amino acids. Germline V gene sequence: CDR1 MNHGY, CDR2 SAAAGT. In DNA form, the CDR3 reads TGTGCCAGCAAGACGGACCTTATCGGTCTGTACGAGCAGTACTTC. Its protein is CASKTDLIGLYEQYF.

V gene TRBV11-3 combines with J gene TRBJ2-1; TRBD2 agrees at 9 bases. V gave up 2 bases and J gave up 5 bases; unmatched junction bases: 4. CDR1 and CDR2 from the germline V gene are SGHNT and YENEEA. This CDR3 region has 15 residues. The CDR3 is CASSLSGGYDNEQFF. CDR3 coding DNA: TGTGCCAGCAGCTTAAGCGGGGGGTACGACAATGAGCAGTTCTTC.

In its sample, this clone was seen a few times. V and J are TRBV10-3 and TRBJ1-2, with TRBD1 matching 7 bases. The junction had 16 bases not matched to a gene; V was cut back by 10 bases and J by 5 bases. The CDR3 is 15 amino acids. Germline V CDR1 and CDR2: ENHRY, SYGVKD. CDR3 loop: CATLAPQGSYYGYTF. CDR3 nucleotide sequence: TGTGCCACCCTGGCACCACAGGGGTCTTATTATGGCTACACCTTC.

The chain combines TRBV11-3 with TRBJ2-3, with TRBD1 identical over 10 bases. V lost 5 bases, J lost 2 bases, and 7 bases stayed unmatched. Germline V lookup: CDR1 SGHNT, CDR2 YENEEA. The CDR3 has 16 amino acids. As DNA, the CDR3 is TGTGCCAGCAGCGCGGTCGGGACAGGGGCCACAGATACGCAGTATTTT. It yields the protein CASSAVGTGATDTQYF.

The CDR3 protein is CAWSPRTVGGGGLYGYTF. The DNA for the CDR3 is TGTGCCTGGAGTCCCCGGACAGTTGGGGGCGGGGGGCTCTATGGCTACACCTTC. J is TRBJ1-2 and V is TRBV30; D perhaps matches TRBD1 (6 bases). V lost 2 bases and J 4 bases, leaving 26 bases between the germline ends. CDR1 is GTSNPN, CDR2 SVGIG, per germline (reference sequence). This CDR3 contains 18 residues.

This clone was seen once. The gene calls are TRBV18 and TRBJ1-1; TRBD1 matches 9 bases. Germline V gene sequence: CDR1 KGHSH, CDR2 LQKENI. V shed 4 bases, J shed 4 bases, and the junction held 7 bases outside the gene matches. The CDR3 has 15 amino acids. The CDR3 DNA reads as TGTGCCAGCTCACATGGGACAGGGTCGGTCACTGAAGCTTTCTTT. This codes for CASSHGTGSVTEAFF.

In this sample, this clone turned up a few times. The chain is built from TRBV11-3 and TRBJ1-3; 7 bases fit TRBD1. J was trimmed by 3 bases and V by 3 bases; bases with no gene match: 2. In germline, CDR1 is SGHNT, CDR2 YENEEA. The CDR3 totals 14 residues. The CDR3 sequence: CASSFGTVGNTIYF. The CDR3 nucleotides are TGTGCCAGCAGCTTCGGGACAGTTGGAAACACCATATATTTT.

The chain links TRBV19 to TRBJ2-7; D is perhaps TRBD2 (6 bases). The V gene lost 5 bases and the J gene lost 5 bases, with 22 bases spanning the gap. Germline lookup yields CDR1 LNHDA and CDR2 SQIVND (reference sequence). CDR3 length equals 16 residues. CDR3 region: CASSAGPGPMDHEQYF. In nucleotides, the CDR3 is TGTGCCAGTAGTGCGGGACCGGGACCCATGGACCACGAGCAGTACTTC.

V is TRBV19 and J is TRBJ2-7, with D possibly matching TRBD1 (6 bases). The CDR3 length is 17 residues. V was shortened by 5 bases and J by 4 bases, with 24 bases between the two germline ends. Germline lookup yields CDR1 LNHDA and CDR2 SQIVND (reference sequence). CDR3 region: CASSSSWGRRRNYEQYF. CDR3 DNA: TGTGCCAGTAGTTCCTCGTGGGGGCGCAGGCGAAATTACGAGCAGTACTTC.

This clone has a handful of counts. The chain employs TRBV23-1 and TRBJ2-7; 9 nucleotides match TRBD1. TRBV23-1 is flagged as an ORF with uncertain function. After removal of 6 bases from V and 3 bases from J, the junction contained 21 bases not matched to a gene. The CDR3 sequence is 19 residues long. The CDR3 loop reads CASSQHWTGEYSIFYEQYF. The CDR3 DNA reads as TGCGCCAGCAGCCAACATTGGACAGGGGAGTATTCGATCTTCTACGAGCAGTACTTC.

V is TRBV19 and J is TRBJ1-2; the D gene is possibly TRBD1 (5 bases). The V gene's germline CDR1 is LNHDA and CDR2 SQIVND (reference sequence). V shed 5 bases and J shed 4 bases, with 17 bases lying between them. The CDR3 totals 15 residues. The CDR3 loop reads CASSPSGGVSYGYTF. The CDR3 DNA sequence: TGTGCCAGTAGTCCCAGTGGAGGGGTGAGCTATGGCTACACCTTC.

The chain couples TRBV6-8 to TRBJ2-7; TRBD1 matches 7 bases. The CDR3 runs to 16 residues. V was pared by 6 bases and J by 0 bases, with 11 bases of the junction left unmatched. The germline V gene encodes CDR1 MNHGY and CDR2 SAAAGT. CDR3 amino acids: CASRPAGQESSYEQYF. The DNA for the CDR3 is TGTGCCAGCAGACCCGCAGGACAGGAAAGCTCCTACGAGCAGTACTTC.

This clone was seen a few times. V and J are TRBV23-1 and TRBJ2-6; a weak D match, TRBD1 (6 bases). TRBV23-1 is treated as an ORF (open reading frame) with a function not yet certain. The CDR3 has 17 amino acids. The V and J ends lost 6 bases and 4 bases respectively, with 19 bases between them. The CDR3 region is CASSQDRFSSGANVLTF. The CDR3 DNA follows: TGCGCCAGCAGCCAAGACAGGTTCTCCTCCGGGGCCAACGTCCTGACTTTC.

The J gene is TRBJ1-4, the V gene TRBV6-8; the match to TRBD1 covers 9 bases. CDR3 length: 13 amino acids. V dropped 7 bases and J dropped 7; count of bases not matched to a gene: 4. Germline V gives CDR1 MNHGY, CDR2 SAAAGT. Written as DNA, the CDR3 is TGTGCCAGCAAGACAGGGGGATCTGAAAAACTGTTTTTT. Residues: CASKTGGSEKLFF.

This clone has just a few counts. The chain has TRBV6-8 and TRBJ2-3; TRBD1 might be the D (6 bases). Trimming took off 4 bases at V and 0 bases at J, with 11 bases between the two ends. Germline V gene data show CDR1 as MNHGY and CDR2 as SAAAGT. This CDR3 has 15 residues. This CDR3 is CASSWTEPSTDTQYF. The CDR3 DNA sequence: TGTGCCAGCAGTTGGACAGAGCCAAGCACAGATACGCAGTATTTT.

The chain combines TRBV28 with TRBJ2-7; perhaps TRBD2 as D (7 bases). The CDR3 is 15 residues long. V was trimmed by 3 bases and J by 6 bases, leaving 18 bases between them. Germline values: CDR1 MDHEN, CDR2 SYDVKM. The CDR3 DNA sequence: TGTGCCAGCAGTTTGGGGGGGGCGCAAGGTAGCGAGCAGTACTTC. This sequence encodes CASSLGGAQGSEQYF.

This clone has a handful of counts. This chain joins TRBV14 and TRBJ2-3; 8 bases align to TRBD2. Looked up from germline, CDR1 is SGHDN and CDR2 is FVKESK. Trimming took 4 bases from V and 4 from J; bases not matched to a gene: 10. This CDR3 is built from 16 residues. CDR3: CASSLILAGGPDTQYF. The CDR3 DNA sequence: TGTGCCAGCAGCCTCATCCTAGCGGGTGGCCCAGATACGCAGTATTTT.